These 8 T cell receptor beta chains came from one sample sequenced in a study of blood T cell repertoires in COVID-19. TCRdb's table, derived via immunoSEQ multiplex PCR, lists solely in-frame clones and lacks some. This table has 150,000 to 200,000 clones, approximately 90% appearing once. Sample: peripheral blood. These receptors were taken from a man aged 40-49 years with active or convalescent COVID-19.

The V call is TRBV3-1 (or the pseudogene TRBV3-2), the J call TRBJ1-5, with D tentatively TRBD1 (5 bases). V lost 0 bases to trimming and J lost 4 bases, with 7 bases between them. This CDR3 spans 14 amino acids. Germline CDR1 and CDR2: LGHDT and YNNKEL (reference sequence). The CDR3 bases are TGTGCCAGCAGCCAAGAAAGGGGAAATCAGCCCCAGCATTTT. Translating it yields CASSQERGNQPQHF.

The chain joins TRBV7-9 to TRBJ2-3, with 7 bases aligning to TRBD1. Germline CDR1 SEHNR, CDR2 FQNEAQ (reference sequence). The CDR3 spans 15 residues. Trimming at V came to 3 bases and at J to 1 base, leaving 4 bases not matched to a gene. The CDR3 sequence: CASSLYRGGTDTQYF. The CDR3 DNA follows: TGTGCCAGCAGCTTGTACAGGGGCGGCACAGATACGCAGTATTTT.

V gene TRBV7-2 combines with J gene TRBJ2-1; TRBD2 aligns across 15 bases. With 5 bases clipped from V and 9 bases from J, the junction kept 14 bases outside the gene matches. This CDR3 region has 18 residues. Germline V gives CDR1 SGHTA, CDR2 FQGNSA. The CDR3 sequence: CASSGGLAGGSRGGEQFF. CDR3 sequence (DNA): TGTGCCAGCAGCGGAGGACTAGCGGGAGGGTCCAGGGGGGGTGAGCAGTTCTTC.

This clone showed up just once. The gene calls are TRBV3-1 (or the pseudogene TRBV3-2) and TRBJ2-7, with 10 bases fitting TRBD2. The CDR3 is made up of 19 amino acids. Germline CDR1 and CDR2: LGHDT and YNNKEL (reference sequence). After removal of 0 bases from V and 2 bases from J, the junction contained 13 bases not matched to a gene. CDR3 sequence reads: CASSQEVSGGVVVAYEQYF. The DNA of the CDR3 is TGTGCCAGCAGCCAAGAGGTAAGCGGGGGGGTGGTGGTCGCCTACGAGCAGTACTTC.

Here the CDR3 reads CTSSQQPPSGRHYEQYF. CDR3 nucleotide sequence: TGCACCAGCAGCCAACAACCCCCTAGCGGGAGGCACTACGAGCAGTACTTC. The chain uses TRBV1 and TRBJ2-7; the table's TRBD2 call for D was not verified on the DNA. TRBV1 counts as a pseudogene. The CDR3 runs 17 residues.

The genes are TRBV10-3 and TRBJ2-2, with 13 bases lining up with TRBD2. With V trimmed by 2 bases and J by 3 bases, 3 bases remained unmatched. There are 17 residues in the CDR3. Germline-derived CDR1 and CDR2 are ENHRY and SYGVKD. The DNA for the CDR3 is TGTGCCATCAGTGAGACTAGCGGGGGGGCCGACACCGGGGAGCTGTTTTTT. Residues: CAISETSGGADTGELFF.

The chain couples TRBV6-1 to TRBJ1-6; D gene uncertain. V was pared by 2 bases and J by 14 bases, with 7 bases between. The CDR3 extends over 11 amino acids. Germline CDR1 is MNHNS and CDR2 is SASEGT. CDR3 amino acids: CASSEYPALHF. CDR3 in DNA: TGTGCCAGCAGTGAATATCCCGCCCTCCACTTT.

The chain employs TRBV19 and TRBJ1-6; unclear D gene. There are 14 residues in the CDR3. The V gene's germline CDR1 is LNHDA and CDR2 SQIVND (reference sequence). V lost 3 bases, J lost 11 bases, and 14 bases lay in between. CDR3 coding DNA: TGTGCCAGTAGTATCGACCAGGAAGGTGCACCCCTCCACTTT. It codes for CASSIDQEGAPLHF.